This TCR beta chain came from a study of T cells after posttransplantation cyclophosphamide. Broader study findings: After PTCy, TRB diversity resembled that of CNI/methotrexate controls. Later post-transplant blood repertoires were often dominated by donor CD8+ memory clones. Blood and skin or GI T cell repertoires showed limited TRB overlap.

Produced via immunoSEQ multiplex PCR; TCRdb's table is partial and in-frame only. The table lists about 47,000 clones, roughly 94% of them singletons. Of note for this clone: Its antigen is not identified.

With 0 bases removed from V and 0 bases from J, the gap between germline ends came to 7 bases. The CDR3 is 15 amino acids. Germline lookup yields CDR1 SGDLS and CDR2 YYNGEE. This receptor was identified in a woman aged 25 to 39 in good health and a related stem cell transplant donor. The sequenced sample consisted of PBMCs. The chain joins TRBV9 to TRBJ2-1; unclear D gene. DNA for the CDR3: TGTGCCAGCAGCGTAGGCGCGAACTCCTACAATGAGCAGTTCTTC. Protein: CASSVGANSYNEQFF. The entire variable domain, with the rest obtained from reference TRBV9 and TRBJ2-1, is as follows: DSGVTQTPKHLITATGQRVTLRCSPRSGDLSVYWYQQSLDQGLQFLIQYYNGEERAKGNILERFSAQQFPDLHSELNLSSLELGDSALYFCASSVGANSYNEQFFGPGTRLTVL.